This T cell receptor (beta chain) was sequenced for a study of blood T cell repertoires in COVID-19. The germline V gene encodes CDR1 SGHVS and CDR2 FQNEAQ. This CDR3 contains 15 residues. Trimming cost V 4 bases and J 7 bases; bases outside gene matches: 10. Data came from immunoSEQ multiplex PCR; TCRdb stores just in-frame clones and leaves some out. The table shows approximately 220,000 clones, with about 85% occurring only once. The chain uses TRBV7-8 and TRBJ1-2; 9 bases map to TRBD1. Sequencing was done on a sample of peripheral blood. This TCR was sampled from an elderly woman with acute or convalescent COVID-19. The CDR3: CASSSPDRGRGGYTF. The CDR3 DNA reads as TGTGCCAGCAGCTCCCCGGACAGGGGTAGGGGTGGCTACACCTTC.